This TCR beta chain is drawn from a study of T cells in Graves' hyperthyroidism and ophthalmopathy. It was RNA transcripts that yielded the amplified TCR beta CDR3 regions. HTBI primers were used for first-round RT-PCR of the TCR CDR3. Each CDR3 protein gets one entry after TCRdb re-called the multiplex PCR reads with MiXCR. The sample lists about 680,000 distinct CDR3 sequences; roughly a third were seen once. Study-level results: In the blood, most expanded thyroid clonotypes above 0.001 appeared as well.

Germline V gene sequence: CDR1 PRHDT, CDR2 FYEKMQ (reference sequence). This CDR3 has 14 residues. V lost 5 bases to trimming and J lost 9 bases; unmatched junction nucleotides: 13. Regarding this clonotype: The antigen is undetermined.

Sequencing input: blood. The chain couples TRBV13 to TRBJ2-7; 7 nucleotides line up with TRBD1. The TCR comes from a woman between 35 and 50 years old with Graves' hyperthyroidism. The CDR3 sequence is CASSERQGWDGQYF. The CDR3 DNA reads TGTGCCAGCAGCGAACGACAGGGATGGGACGGGCAGTACTTC. Full variable domain (rest looked up from reference TRBV13 and TRBJ2-7): AAGVIQSPRHLIKEKRETATLKCYPIPRHDTVYWYQQGPGQDPQFLISFYEKMQSDKGSIPDRFSAQQFSDYHSELNMSSLELGDSALYFCASSERQGWDGQYFGPGTRLTVT.